The T cell receptor beta chain under discussion was sequenced for a study of CD8 T cells in Susac syndrome. V dropped 2 bases and J dropped 0; count of bases not matched to a gene: 7. Germline V gene sequence: CDR1 DFQATT, CDR2 SNEGSKA (reference sequence). The CDR3 sequence is 15 residues long. RNA, at about 0.45 to 1 ug, was reverse transcribed with random hexamers. MiXCR, applied by TCRdb to the immunoSEQ multiplex PCR reads, yields one record per CDR3 protein. The sample includes more than 250,000 distinct CDR3 sequences, about 91% of them seen just once. This chain links TRBV20-1 with TRBJ2-7, with 7 bases aligning to TRBD1. This sequence originates from a human donor with multiple sclerosis. Sequenced sample: CD4+ T cells from PBMCs. CDR3 residues: CSARNEAGGSYEQYF. The CDR3 DNA reads TGCAGTGCTAGAAATGAGGCAGGGGGCTCCTACGAGCAGTACTTC.